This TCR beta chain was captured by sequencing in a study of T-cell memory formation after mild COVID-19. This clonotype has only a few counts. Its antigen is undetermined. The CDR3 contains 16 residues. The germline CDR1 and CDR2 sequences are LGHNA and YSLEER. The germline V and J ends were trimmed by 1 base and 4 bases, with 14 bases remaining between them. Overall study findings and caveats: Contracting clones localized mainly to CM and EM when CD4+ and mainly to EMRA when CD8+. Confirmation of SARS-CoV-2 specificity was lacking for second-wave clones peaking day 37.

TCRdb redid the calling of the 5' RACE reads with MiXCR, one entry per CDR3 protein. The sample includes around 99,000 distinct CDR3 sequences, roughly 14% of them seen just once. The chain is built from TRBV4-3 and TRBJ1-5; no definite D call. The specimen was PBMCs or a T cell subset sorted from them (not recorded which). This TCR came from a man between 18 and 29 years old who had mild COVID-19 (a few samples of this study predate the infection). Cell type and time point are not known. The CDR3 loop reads CASSQVADPTNQPQHF. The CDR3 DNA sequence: TGCGCCAGCAGCCAAGTGGCGGATCCGACGAATCAGCCCCAGCATTTT.